The 5 T cell receptor beta chains listed next were all sequenced from one sample in a study of CD4+ T cells in melanoma. The method was immunoSEQ multiplex PCR; TCRdb's version includes in-frame clones alone and lacks a portion of them. This table has around 55,000 clones, approximately 70% appearing once. What was sequenced was tumor tissue. These receptors were taken from a human donor with melanoma.

V usage is TRBV13 and J usage is TRBJ1-2; no definite D call. The CDR3 sequence is 16 residues long. Germline lookup yields CDR1 PRHDT and CDR2 FYEKMQ (reference sequence). V was shortened by 0 bases and J by 4 bases, with 15 bases between the two germline ends. The CDR3 spells CASSLGAAKGSYGYTF. CDR3 nucleotides: TGTGCCAGCAGCTTAGGGGCAGCTAAAGGATCCTATGGCTACACCTTC. The variable domain in full, completed from reference TRBV13 and TRBJ1-2, reads AAGVIQSPRHLIKEKRETATLKCYPIPRHDTVYWYQQGPGQDPQFLISFYEKMQSDKGSIPDRFSAQQFSDYHSELNMSSLELGDSALYFCASSLGAAKGSYGYTFGSGTRLTVV.

A single count supports this clone. The genes are TRBV30 and TRBJ2-7, with 8 bases fitting TRBD2. The CDR3 spans 17 residues. J lost 0 bases, V lost 2 bases, and 12 bases had no gene match. The germline CDR1 and CDR2 sequences are GTSNPN and SVGIG (reference sequence). The CDR3 region has the DNA TGTGCCTGGAGTCCTCGGAAAGCGGGGGTATACTCCTACGAGCAGTACTTC. Amino acid sequence: CAWSPRKAGVYSYEQYF.

This chain uses TRBV6-1 with TRBJ1-2; D is uncertain. V lost 6 bases, J lost 4 bases, and 12 bases lay in between. CDR1 and CDR2 (germline): MNHNS, SASEGT. The CDR3 loop spans 13 amino acids. CDR3 protein: CASSKESFYGYTF. The DNA for the CDR3 is TGTGCCAGCAGCAAAGAAAGTTTCTATGGCTACACCTTC.

The chain joins TRBV7-9 to TRBJ1-2, with 7 bases aligning to TRBD1. CDR1 and CDR2 from the germline V gene are SEHNR and FQNEAQ (reference sequence). The CDR3 length is 13 residues. V gave up 4 bases and J gave up 4 bases; unmatched junction bases: 3. CDR3 sequence: CASSYGTVYGYTF. DNA of the CDR3: TGTGCCAGCAGCTATGGGACAGTCTATGGCTACACCTTC.

The V and J genes are TRBV15 and TRBJ1-3, with D perhaps matching TRBD1 (6 bases). Germline lookup yields CDR1 LNHNV and CDR2 YYDKDF (reference sequence). The ends were cut back, 8 bases at V and 2 bases at J, with 10 bases in the middle. The CDR3 is 13 residues long. For the CDR3, the DNA is TGTGCCACCGCAGAGGGGGCTGGAAACACCATATATTTT. Translating gives CATAEGAGNTIYF. Combining the CDR3 with reference TRBV15 and TRBJ1-3 gives the whole variable domain DAMVIQNPRYQVTQFGKPVTLSCSQTLNHNVMYWYQQKSSQAPKLLFHYYDKDFNNEADTPDNFQSRRPNTSFCFLDIRSPGLGDTAMYLCATAEGAGNTIYFGEGSWLTVV.